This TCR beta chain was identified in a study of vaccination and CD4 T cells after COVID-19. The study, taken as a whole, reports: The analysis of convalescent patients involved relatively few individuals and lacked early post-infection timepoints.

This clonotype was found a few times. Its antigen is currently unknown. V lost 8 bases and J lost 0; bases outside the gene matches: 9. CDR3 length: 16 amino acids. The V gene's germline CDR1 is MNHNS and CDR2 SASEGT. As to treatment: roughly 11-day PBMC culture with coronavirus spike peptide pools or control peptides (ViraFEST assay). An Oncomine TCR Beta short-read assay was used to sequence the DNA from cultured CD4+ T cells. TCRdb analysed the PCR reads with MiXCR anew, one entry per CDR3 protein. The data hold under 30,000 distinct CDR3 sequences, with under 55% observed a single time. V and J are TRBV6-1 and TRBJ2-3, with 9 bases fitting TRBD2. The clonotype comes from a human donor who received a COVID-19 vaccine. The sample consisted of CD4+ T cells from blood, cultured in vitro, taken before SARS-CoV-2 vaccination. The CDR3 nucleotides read TGTGCCAGCCACCGTCGACTAGCGGCTAGCACAGATACGCAGTATTTT. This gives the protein CASHRRLAASTDTQYF.